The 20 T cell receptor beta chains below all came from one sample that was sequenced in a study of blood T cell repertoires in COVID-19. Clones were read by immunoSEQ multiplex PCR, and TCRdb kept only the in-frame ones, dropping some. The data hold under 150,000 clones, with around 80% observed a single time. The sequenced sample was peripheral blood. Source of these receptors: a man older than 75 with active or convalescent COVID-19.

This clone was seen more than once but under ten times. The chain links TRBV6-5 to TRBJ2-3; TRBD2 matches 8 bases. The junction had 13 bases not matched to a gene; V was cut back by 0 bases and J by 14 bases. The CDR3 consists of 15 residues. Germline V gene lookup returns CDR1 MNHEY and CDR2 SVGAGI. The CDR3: CASSYSGLAPTSVYF. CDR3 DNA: TGTGCCAGCAGTTACTCTGGACTAGCACCCACCTCCGTGTATTTT.

CDR3 nucleotides: TGTGCCAGCAGCACCCGACTAGCGGGGGAGGGAGATACGCAGTATTTT. Encoded protein: CASSTRLAGEGDTQYF. The chain employs TRBV28 and TRBJ2-3; 12 positions match TRBD2. Germline V gives CDR1 MDHEN, CDR2 SYDVKM. The V gene end was trimmed by 6 bases and the J gene end by 5 bases; junction bases not matched to a gene: 9. CDR3 length: 16 residues.

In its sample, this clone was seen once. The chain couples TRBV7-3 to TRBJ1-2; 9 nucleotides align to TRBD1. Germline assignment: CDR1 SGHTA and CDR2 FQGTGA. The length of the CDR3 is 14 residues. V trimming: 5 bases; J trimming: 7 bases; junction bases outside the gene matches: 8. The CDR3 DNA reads TGTGCCAGCAGCGTCGGACAGGGGTACGGTGGCTACACCTTC. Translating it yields CASSVGQGYGGYTF.

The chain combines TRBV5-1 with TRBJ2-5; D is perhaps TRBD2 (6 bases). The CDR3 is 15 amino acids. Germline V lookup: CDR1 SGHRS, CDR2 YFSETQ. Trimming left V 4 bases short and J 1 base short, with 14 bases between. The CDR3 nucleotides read TGCGCCAGCAGCCCCTCGGGACTCCTCCAAGAGACCCAGTACTTC. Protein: CASSPSGLLQETQYF. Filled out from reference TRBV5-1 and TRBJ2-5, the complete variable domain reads KAGVTQTPRYLIKTRGQQVTLSCSPISGHRSVSWYQQTPGQGLQFLFEYFSETQRNKGNFPGRFSGRQFSNSRSEMNVSTLELGDSALYLCASSPSGLLQETQYFGPGTRLLVL.

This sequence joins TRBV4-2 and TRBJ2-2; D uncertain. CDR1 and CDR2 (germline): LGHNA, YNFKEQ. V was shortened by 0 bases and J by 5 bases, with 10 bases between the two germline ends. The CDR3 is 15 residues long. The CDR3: CASSQDVAVTGELFF. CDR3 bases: TGTGCCAGCAGCCAAGACGTCGCAGTGACCGGGGAGCTGTTTTTT.

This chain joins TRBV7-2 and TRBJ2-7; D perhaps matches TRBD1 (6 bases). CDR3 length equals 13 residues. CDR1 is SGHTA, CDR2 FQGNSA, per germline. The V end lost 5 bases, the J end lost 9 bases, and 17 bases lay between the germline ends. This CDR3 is CASSPDSSQGQYF. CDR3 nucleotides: TGTGCCAGCAGCCCGGACAGCTCCCAGGGGCAGTACTTC.

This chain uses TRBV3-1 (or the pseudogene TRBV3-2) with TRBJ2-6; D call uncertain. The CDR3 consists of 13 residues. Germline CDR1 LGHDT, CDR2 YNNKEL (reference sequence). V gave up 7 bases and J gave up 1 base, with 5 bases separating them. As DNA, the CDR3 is TGTGCCAGCACCAAATCTGGGGCCAACGTCCTGACTTTC. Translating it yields CASTKSGANVLTF.

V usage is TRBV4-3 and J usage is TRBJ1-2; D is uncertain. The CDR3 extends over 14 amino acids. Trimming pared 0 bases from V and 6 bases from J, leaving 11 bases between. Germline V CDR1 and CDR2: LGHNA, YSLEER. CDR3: CASSQEGAGNGYTF. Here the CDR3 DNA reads TGCGCCAGCAGCCAAGAGGGAGCGGGGAATGGCTACACCTTC.

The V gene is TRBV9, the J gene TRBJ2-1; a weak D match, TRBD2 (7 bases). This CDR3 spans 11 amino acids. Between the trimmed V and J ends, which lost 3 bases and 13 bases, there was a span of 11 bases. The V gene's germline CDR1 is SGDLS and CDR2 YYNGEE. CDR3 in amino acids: CASSEGGLQFF. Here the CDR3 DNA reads TGTGCCAGCAGCGAGGGGGGGTTACAGTTCTTC.

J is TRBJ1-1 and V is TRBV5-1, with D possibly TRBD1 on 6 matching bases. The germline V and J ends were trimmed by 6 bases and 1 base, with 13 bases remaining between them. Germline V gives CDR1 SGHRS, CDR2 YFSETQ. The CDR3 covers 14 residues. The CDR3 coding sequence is TGCGCCAGCAACCTGGGACAAGCGAACACTGAAGCTTTCTTT. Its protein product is CASNLGQANTEAFF. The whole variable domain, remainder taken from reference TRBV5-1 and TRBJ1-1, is KAGVTQTPRYLIKTRGQQVTLSCSPISGHRSVSWYQQTPGQGLQFLFEYFSETQRNKGNFPGRFSGRQFSNSRSEMNVSTLELGDSALYLCASNLGQANTEAFFGQGTRLTVV.

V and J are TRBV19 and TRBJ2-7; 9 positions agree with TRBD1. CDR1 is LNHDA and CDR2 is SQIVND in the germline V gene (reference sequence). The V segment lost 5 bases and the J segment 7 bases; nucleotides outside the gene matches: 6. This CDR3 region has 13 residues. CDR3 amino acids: CASSLWTGDEQYF. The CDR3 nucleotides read TGTGCCAGTAGTCTTTGGACAGGGGATGAGCAGTACTTC.

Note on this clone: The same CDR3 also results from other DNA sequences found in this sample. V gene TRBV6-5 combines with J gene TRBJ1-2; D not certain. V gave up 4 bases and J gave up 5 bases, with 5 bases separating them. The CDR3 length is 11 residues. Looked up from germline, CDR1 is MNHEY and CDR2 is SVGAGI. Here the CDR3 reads CASSSGYGYTF. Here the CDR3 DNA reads TGTGCCAGCAGTTCGGGGTATGGCTACACCTTC.

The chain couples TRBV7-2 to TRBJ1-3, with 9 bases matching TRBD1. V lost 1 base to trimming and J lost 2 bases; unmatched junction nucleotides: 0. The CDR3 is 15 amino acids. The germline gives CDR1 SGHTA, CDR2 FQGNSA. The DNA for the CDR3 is TGTGCCAGCAGCTTAGGACAGGGGGCTGGAAACACCATATATTTT. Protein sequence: CASSLGQGAGNTIYF.

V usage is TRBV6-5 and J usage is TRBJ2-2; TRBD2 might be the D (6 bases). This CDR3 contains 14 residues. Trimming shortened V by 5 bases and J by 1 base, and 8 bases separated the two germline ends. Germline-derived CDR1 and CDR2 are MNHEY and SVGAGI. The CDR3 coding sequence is TGTGCCAGCAGTCCGACTAGGAACACCGGGGAGCTGTTTTTT. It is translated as CASSPTRNTGELFF.

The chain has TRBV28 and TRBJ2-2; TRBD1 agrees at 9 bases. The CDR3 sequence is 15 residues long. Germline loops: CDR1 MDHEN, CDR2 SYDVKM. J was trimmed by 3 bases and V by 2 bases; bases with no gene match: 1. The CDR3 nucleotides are TGTGCCAGCAGTTTAGACAGGGGGTACACCGGGGAGCTGTTTTTT. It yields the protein CASSLDRGYTGELFF.

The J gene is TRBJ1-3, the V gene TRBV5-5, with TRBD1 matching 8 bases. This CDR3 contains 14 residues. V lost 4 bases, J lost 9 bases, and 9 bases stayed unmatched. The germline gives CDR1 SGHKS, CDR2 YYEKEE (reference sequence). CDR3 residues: CASSGSRGPGTIYF. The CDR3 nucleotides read TGTGCCAGCAGCGGGAGCAGGGGGCCTGGCACCATATATTTT. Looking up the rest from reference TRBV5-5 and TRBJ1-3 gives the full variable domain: DAGVTQSPTHLIKTRGQQVTLRCSPISGHKSVSWYQQVLGQGPQFIFQYYEKEERGRGNFPDRFSARQFPNYSSELNVNALLLGDSALYLCASSGSRGPGTIYFGEGSWLTVV.

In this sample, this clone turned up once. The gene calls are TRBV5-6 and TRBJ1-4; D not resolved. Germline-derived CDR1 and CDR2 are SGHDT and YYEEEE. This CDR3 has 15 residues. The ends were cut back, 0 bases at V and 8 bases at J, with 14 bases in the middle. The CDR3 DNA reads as TGTGCCAGCAGCTTGGGGGCAGGCCTCAGCGAAAAACTGTTTTTT. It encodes CASSLGAGLSEKLFF.

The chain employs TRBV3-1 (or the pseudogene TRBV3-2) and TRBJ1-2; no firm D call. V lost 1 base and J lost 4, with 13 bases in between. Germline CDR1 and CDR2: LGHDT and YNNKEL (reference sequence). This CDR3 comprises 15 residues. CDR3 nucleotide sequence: TGTGCCAGCAGCCAAGCGATAAACGCAGTCTATGGCTACACCTTC. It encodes CASSQAINAVYGYTF.

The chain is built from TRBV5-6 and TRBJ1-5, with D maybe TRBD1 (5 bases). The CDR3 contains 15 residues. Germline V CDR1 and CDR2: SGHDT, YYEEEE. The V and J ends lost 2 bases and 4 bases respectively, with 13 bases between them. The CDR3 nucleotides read TGTGCCAGCAGCTTCACTGACAGTTTTAATCAGCCCCAGCATTTT. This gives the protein CASSFTDSFNQPQHF.

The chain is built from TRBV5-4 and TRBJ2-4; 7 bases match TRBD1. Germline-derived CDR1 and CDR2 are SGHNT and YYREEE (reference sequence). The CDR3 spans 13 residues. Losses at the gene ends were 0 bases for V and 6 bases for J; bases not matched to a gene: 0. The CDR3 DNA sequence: TGTGCCAGCAGCTTGGGACAGGGAAACATTCAGTACTTC. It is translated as CASSLGQGNIQYF.